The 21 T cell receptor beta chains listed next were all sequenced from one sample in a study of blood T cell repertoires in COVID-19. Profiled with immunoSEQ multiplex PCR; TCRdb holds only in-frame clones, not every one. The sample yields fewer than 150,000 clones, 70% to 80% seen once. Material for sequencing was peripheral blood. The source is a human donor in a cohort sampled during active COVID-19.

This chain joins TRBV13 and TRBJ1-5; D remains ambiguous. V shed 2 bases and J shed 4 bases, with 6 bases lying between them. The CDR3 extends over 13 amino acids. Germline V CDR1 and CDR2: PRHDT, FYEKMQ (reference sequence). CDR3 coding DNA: TGTGCCAGCAGCTTATCCGAGAATCAGCCCCAGCATTTT. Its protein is CASSLSENQPQHF.

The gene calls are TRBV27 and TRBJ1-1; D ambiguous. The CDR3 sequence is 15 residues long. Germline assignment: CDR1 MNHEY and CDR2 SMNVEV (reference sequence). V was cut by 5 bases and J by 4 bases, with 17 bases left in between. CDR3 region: CASSPAVQSRTEAFF. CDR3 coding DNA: TGTGCCAGCAGTCCCGCAGTCCAGTCTCGCACTGAAGCTTTCTTT.

The CDR3: CASSYSGAGGSYEQYF. The CDR3 bases are TGTGCCAGCAGTTACTCAGGGGCGGGGGGCTCCTACGAGCAGTACTTC. The rearrangement uses TRBV6-6 and TRBJ2-7, with 8 nucleotides matching TRBD2. Germline assignment: CDR1 MNHNY and CDR2 SVGAGI (reference sequence). The CDR3 has 16 residues. V lost 0 bases to trimming and J lost 0 bases; unmatched junction nucleotides: 4.

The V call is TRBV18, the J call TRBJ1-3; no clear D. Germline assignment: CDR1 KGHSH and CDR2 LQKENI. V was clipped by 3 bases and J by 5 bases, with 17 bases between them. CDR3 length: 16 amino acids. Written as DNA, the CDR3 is TGTGCCAGCTCACCGTCCGGGAATTCAGCTCGAAACACCATATATTTT. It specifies CASSPSGNSARNTIYF.

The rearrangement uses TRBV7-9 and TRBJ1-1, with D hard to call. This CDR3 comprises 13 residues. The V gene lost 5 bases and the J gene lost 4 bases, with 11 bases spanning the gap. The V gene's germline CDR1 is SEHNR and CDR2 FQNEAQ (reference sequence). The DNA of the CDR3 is TGTGCCAGCAGCCCGGACTGGAGCACTGAAGCTTTCTTT. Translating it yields CASSPDWSTEAFF. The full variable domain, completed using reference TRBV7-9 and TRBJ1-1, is DTGVSQNPRHKITKRGQNVTFRCDPISEHNRLYWYRQTLGQGPEFLTYFQNEAQLEKSRLLSDRFSAERPKGSFSTLEIQRTEQGDSAMYLCASSPDWSTEAFFGQGTRLTVV.

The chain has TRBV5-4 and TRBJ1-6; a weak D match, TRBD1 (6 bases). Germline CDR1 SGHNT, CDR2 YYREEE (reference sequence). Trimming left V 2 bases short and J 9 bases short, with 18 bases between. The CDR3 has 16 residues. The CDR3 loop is CASSLGVAGDGSPLHF. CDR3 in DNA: TGTGCCAGCAGCTTAGGTGTCGCAGGGGATGGTTCACCCCTCCACTTT.

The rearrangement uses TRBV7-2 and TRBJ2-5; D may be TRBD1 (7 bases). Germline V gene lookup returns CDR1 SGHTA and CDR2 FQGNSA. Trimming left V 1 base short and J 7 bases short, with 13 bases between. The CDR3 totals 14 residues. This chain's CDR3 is CASSLVGQGGTQYF. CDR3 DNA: TGTGCCAGCAGCTTAGTTGGGCAGGGGGGGACCCAGTACTTC.

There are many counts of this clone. The CDR3 DNA sequence: TGTGCCAGTAGTATCGCCCAGTCGAACACTGAAGCTTTCTTT. As protein: CASSIAQSNTEAFF. The chain carries TRBV19 and TRBJ1-1; no firm D call. The CDR3 length is 14 residues. Germline CDR1 LNHDA, CDR2 SQIVND (reference sequence). V shed 3 bases and J shed 1 base, with 9 bases lying between them.

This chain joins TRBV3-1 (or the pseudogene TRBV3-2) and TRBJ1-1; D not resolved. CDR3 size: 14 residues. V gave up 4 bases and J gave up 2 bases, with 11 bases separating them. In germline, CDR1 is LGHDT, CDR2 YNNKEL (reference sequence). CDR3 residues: CASSLLPLNTEAFF. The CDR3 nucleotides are TGTGCCAGCAGCCTACTTCCGTTAAACACTGAAGCTTTCTTT.

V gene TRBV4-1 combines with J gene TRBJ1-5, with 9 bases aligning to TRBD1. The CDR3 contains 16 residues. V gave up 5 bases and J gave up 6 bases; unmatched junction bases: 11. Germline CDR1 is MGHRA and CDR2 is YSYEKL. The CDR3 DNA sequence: TGCGCCAGCAGCGCCATCACAGGGGGCTGGGGTCAGCCCCAGCATTTT. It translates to CASSAITGGWGQPQHF.

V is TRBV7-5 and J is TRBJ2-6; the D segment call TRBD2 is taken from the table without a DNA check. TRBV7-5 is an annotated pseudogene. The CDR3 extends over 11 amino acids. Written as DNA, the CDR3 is TGTGTCAGAAGCTTGCCCCCGGAGGGGACTTTC. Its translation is CVRSLPPEGTF.

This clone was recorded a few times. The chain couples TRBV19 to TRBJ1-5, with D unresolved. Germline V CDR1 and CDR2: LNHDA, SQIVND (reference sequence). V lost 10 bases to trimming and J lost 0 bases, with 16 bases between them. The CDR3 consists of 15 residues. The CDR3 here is CATQRSRNSNQPQHF. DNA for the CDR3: TGTGCCACCCAGCGAAGTAGAAATAGCAATCAGCCCCAGCATTTT. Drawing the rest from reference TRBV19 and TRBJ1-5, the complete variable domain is DGGITQSPKYLFRKEGQNVTLSCEQNLNHDAMYWYRQDPGQGLRLIYYSQIVNDFQKGDIAEGYSVSREKKESFPLTVTSAQKNPTAFYLCATQRSRNSNQPQHFGDGTRLSIL.

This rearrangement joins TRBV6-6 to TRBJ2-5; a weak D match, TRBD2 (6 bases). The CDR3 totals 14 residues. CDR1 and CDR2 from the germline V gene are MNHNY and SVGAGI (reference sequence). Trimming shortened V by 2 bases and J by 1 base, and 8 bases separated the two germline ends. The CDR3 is CASSYGGFQETQYF. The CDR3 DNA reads TGTGCCAGCAGTTACGGAGGGTTCCAAGAGACCCAGTACTTC.

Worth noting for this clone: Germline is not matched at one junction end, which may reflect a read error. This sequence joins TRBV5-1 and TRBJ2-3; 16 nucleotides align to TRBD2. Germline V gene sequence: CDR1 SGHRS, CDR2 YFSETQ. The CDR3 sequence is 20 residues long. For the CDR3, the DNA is TGCGCCAGCAGCTTGGAGGGACTAGCGGGGGGGCCAACTGTCACAAATACGCAGTATTTT. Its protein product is CASSLEGLAGGPTVTNTQYF.

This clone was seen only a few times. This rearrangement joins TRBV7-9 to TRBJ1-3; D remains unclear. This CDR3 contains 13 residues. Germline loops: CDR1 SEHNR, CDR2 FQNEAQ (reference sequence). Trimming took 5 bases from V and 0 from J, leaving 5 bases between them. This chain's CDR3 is CASSRDSGNTIYF. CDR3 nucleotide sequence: TGTGCCAGCAGCCGGGACTCTGGAAACACCATATATTTT.

CDR3 region: CASSQVGRGLPRTGNTIYF. The DNA of the CDR3 is TGTGCCAGCAGCCAAGTAGGGCGGGGACTCCCGAGGACTGGAAACACCATATATTTT. The chain couples TRBV3-1 (or the pseudogene TRBV3-2) to TRBJ1-3, with D possibly matching TRBD1 (5 bases). In germline, CDR1 is LGHDT, CDR2 YNNKEL (reference sequence). CDR3 length: 19 residues. Trimming stripped 1 base from V and 2 bases from J, with 21 bases between.

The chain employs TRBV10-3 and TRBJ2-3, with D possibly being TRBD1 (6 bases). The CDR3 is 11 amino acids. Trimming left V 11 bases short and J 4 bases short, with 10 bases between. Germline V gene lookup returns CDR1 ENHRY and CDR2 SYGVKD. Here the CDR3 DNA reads TGTGCCGCTGCAGGGGCAGATACGCAGTATTTT. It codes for CAAAGADTQYF.

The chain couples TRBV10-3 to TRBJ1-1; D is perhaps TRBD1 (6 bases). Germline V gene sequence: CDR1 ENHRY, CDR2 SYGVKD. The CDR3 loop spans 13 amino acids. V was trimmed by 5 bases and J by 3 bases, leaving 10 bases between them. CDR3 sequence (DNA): TGTGCCATCAGTCTAGAGGGGGACACTGAAGCTTTCTTT. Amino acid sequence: CAISLEGDTEAFF.

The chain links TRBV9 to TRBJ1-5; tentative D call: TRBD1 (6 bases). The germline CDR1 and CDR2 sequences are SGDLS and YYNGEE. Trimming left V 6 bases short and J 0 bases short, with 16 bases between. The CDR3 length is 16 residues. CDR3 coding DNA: TGTGCCAGCACGGAGGGGGGGGCGGGTAGCAATCAGCCCCAGCATTTT. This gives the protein CASTEGGAGSNQPQHF.

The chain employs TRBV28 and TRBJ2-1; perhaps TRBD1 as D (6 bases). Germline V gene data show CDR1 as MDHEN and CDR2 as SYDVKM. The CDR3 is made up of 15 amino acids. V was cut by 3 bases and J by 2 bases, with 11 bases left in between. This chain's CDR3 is CASSFSRGPYNEQFF. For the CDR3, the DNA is TGTGCCAGCAGTTTTAGCAGGGGACCCTACAATGAGCAGTTCTTC. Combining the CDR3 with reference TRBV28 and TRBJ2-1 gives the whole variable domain DVKVTQSSRYLVKRTGEKVFLECVQDMDHENMFWYRQDPGLGLRLIYFSYDVKMKEKGDIPEGYSVSREKKERFSLILESASTNQTSMYLCASSFSRGPYNEQFFGPGTRLTVL.

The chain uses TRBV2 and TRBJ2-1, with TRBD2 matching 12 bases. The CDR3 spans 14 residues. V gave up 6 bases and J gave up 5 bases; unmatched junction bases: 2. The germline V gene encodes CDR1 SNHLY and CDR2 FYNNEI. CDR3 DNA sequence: TGTGCCAGCAGAGGACTAGCGGGGAACAATGAGCAGTTCTTC. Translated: CASRGLAGNNEQFF.